The entry below gives a single T cell receptor (beta chain) sequence along with its context. These data belong to a study of blood T cells in healthy people across ages. With a J-beta primer mix and a sample-barcoded 5' primer, a second PCR ran 7 to 11 cycles. TCRdb reanalysed the 5' RACE reads using MiXCR and keeps one entry per CDR3 protein. Seen here are roughly 1,500,000 distinct CDR3 sequences, 42% observed once, and the top ten hold less than 8%. The origin of this receptor is a woman aged 18-29 years in good health. Sequencing used blood.

In nucleotides, the CDR3 is TGTGCCAGCAGCGTAGGAGACAGGACCGAAGGGTACACTGAAGCTTTCTTT. Residues: CASSVGDRTEGYTEAFF. The V call is TRBV9, the J call TRBJ1-1; weak D call: TRBD1 (6 bases). The CDR3 is 17 amino acids. The V end was cut by 0 bases, the J end by 3 bases, with 18 bases between. Per the germline V gene, CDR1 is SGDLS and CDR2 is YYNGEE.